Below are 20 T cell receptor beta chains sequenced from a single sample in a study of Ad26.COV2.S vaccination and SARS-CoV-2 variants. Sequenced by immunoSEQ multiplex PCR; TCRdb stores in-frame clones only, minus some. The sample shows about 440,000 clones, approximately 90% of them seen only once. Treatment: approximately 18 received Ad26.COV2.S at low or high dose, single or two shots; about 5 received placebo; per-sample allocation not given. Following the first vaccine or placebo injection, samples were taken on day 63. This material consisted of peripheral blood, taken in a trial of Ad26.COV2.S vaccine versus placebo. These receptors originate from a person between 18 and 65 years old who received the Ad26.COV2.S COVID-19 vaccine or a placebo.

This chain joins TRBV30 and TRBJ2-1; 10 bases match TRBD1. Trimming at V came to 8 bases and at J to 0 bases, leaving 13 bases not matched to a gene. The germline CDR1 and CDR2 sequences are GTSNPN and SVGIG (reference sequence). The CDR3 is 17 residues long. Here the CDR3 DNA reads TGTGCCGGGACAGGGGTCAAGCGGGCGAGCTCCTACAATGAGCAGTTCTTC. It encodes CAGTGVKRASSYNEQFF.

The rearrangement links TRBV4-3 to TRBJ2-3; 10 bases map to TRBD2. Germline values: CDR1 LGHNA, CDR2 YSLEER. The V and J ends lost 0 bases and 0 bases, in that order; junction bases with no gene match: 6. The CDR3 is 18 amino acids. CDR3 residues: CASSQDRLAGDSTDTQYF. DNA for the CDR3: TGCGCCAGCAGCCAAGATCGGCTAGCGGGAGATAGCACAGATACGCAGTATTTT.

Comment on this clone: Other DNA sequences within the sample encode an identical CDR3. This rearrangement joins TRBV5-4 to TRBJ2-6; D gene ambiguous. V was trimmed by 3 bases and J by 4 bases, leaving 5 bases between them. The CDR3 spans 13 residues. Germline V lookup: CDR1 SGHNT, CDR2 YYREEE (reference sequence). The CDR3 bases are TGTGCCAGCAGCTCCCCAGGGGCCAACGTCCTGACTTTC. Residues: CASSSPGANVLTF.

The rearrangement links TRBV11-3 to TRBJ2-3; D gene uncertain. V shed 1 base and J shed 4 bases, with 15 bases lying between them. CDR1 SGHNT and CDR2 YENEEA come from the germline V gene. The CDR3 totals 16 residues. CDR3 sequence: CASSLGSRLEADTQYF. In DNA, the CDR3 is TGTGCCAGCAGCTTAGGATCGCGGCTAGAGGCAGATACGCAGTATTTT.

V usage is TRBV19 and J usage is TRBJ1-5; weak D call: TRBD1 (5 bases). The CDR3 runs to 15 residues. V lost 3 bases, J lost 2 bases, and 11 bases lay in between. Germline loops: CDR1 LNHDA, CDR2 SQIVND (reference sequence). CDR3 in amino acids: CASSIPRVGNQPQHF. The CDR3 nucleotides read TGTGCCAGTAGTATTCCCAGGGTAGGCAATCAGCCCCAGCATTTT. Based on the CDR3 plus reference TRBV19 and TRBJ1-5, the full variable domain is DGGITQSPKYLFRKEGQNVTLSCEQNLNHDAMYWYRQDPGQGLRLIYYSQIVNDFQKGDIAEGYSVSREKKESFPLTVTSAQKNPTAFYLCASSIPRVGNQPQHFGDGTRLSIL.

As concerns this clone: Other DNA variants within this sample encode the same CDR3. The gene calls are TRBV9 and TRBJ1-4; possible D gene TRBD1, 6 bases. Germline CDR1 reads SGDLS; CDR2 reads YYNGEE. This CDR3 comprises 15 residues. V gave up 0 bases and J gave up 7 bases, with 13 bases separating them. The chain's CDR3 is CASSVVGARGEKLFF. The CDR3 DNA reads as TGTGCCAGCAGCGTAGTGGGGGCCAGGGGTGAAAAACTGTTTTTT.

The DNA of the CDR3 is TGTGCCAGCAGCTTCGACCCGCTCGAGCAGTACTTC. This sequence encodes CASSFDPLEQYF. The chain joins TRBV7-3 to TRBJ2-7; D is ambiguous. V was cut by 3 bases and J by 6 bases, with 9 bases left in between. The CDR3 is made up of 12 amino acids. CDR1 is SGHTA and CDR2 is FQGTGA in the germline V gene. The whole variable domain, remainder taken from reference TRBV7-3 and TRBJ2-7, is GAGVSQTPSNKVTEKGKYVELRCDPISGHTALYWYRQSLGQGPEFLIYFQGTGAADDSGLPNDRFFAVRPEGSVSTLKIQRTERGDSAVYLCASSFDPLEQYFGPGTRLTVT.

This clone is a singleton in its sample. The gene calls are TRBV19 and TRBJ2-1, with 10 bases matching TRBD2. Per the germline V gene, CDR1 is LNHDA and CDR2 is SQIVND (reference sequence). J lost 5 bases, V lost 5 bases, and 9 bases had no gene match. The CDR3 loop spans 16 amino acids. The CDR3 spells CASSVLAGLQHNEQFF. Written as DNA, the CDR3 is TGTGCCAGTAGTGTACTAGCGGGACTACAACACAATGAGCAGTTCTTC.

This clone has just one count. The chain joins TRBV30 to TRBJ1-2; D is uncertain. The CDR3 runs 13 residues. With 4 bases removed from V and 5 bases from J, the gap between germline ends came to 14 bases. From germline, CDR1 is GTSNPN and CDR2 SVGIG (reference sequence). The CDR3 coding sequence is TGTGCCTGGAACCGTCGGCAGAATTATGGCTACACCTTC. It is translated as CAWNRRQNYGYTF.

This clone has only one observation. CDR3: CASSQASPSTDTQYF. CDR3 nucleotides: TGTGCCAGCAGCCAAGCGTCCCCTAGCACAGATACGCAGTATTTT. The chain uses TRBV7-2 and TRBJ2-3; the D is unclear. Trimming took off 5 bases at V and 0 bases at J, with 12 bases between the two ends. Germline lookup yields CDR1 SGHTA and CDR2 FQGNSA. The CDR3 has 15 residues.

The chain joins TRBV5-4 to TRBJ2-2, with TRBD2 matching over 9 bases. This CDR3 is 15 amino acids long. Unmatched junction bases numbered 5, after V lost 0 bases and J lost 8 bases. Germline V gives CDR1 SGHNT, CDR2 YYREEE (reference sequence). Written as DNA, the CDR3 is TGTGCCAGCAGCTTGGGCCTAGCGGGGTCTGGGGAGCTGTTTTTT. It codes for CASSLGLAGSGELFF.

The rearrangement links TRBV19 to TRBJ1-4, with D tentatively TRBD1 (5 bases). V was pared by 6 bases and J by 1 base, with 12 bases between. Germline V lookup: CDR1 LNHDA, CDR2 SQIVND (reference sequence). The CDR3 contains 15 residues. In nucleotides, the CDR3 is TGTGCCAGTAGAGCGTCAGGGCTAACTAATGAAAAACTGTTTTTT. Its protein is CASRASGLTNEKLFF.

The chain links TRBV6-5 to TRBJ2-3; D is unclear. CDR1 and CDR2 from the germline V gene are MNHEY and SVGAGI. The CDR3 has 12 amino acids. Trimming cost V 0 bases and J 5 bases, with 3 bases left between them. The CDR3 sequence is CASSYSGDTQYF. In DNA form, the CDR3 reads TGTGCCAGCAGTTACTCTGGAGATACGCAGTATTTT.

This rearrangement joins TRBV6-2 or TRBV6-3 to TRBJ2-1; 9 bases fit TRBD2. After removal of 4 bases from V and 5 bases from J, the junction contained 6 bases not matched to a gene. Per germline, CDR1 MNHEY and CDR2 SVGEGT. The CDR3 spans 15 residues. As DNA, the CDR3 is TGTGCCAGCAGTTCCCGACTAGCGGCTAACAATGAGCAGTTCTTC. Translated: CASSSRLAANNEQFF.

In its sample, this clone was seen a few times. This sequence joins TRBV20-1 and TRBJ1-5; D is undetermined. Trimming removed 2 bases at V and 5 bases at J, with 4 bases between. Looked up from germline, CDR1 is DFQATT and CDR2 is SNEGSKA (reference sequence). This CDR3 is 11 amino acids long. CDR3 bases: TGCAGTGCTAGATCAGATCAGCCCCAGCATTTT. Its translation is CSARSDQPQHF.

This rearrangement joins TRBV9 to TRBJ2-2; maybe TRBD2 (6 bases). Germline CDR1 is SGDLS and CDR2 is YYNGEE. The CDR3 is made up of 13 amino acids. Trimming shortened V by 0 bases and J by 7 bases, and 7 bases separated the two germline ends. CDR3 amino acids: CASSVVADGELFF. In DNA, the CDR3 is TGTGCCAGCAGCGTAGTAGCGGACGGGGAGCTGTTTTTT. The full variable domain, in which reference TRBV9 and TRBJ2-2 provide the parts outside the CDR3, is DSGVTQTPKHLITATGQRVTLRCSPRSGDLSVYWYQQSLDQGLQFLIQYYNGEERAKGNILERFSAQQFPDLHSELNLSSLELGDSALYFCASSVVADGELFFGEGSRLTVL.

This clone was detected only once. This chain's CDR3 is CASSLDQPPVRSPLHF. In nucleotides, the CDR3 is TGTGCCAGCAGCTTGGATCAGCCACCCGTTCGTTCACCCCTCCACTTT. The rearrangement joins TRBV7-8 to TRBJ1-6, with no clear D. Trimming removed 3 bases at V and 9 bases at J, with 18 bases between. There are 16 residues in the CDR3. Germline V CDR1 and CDR2: SGHVS, FQNEAQ.

The rearrangement joins TRBV9 to TRBJ2-2; D is ambiguous. From germline, CDR1 is SGDLS and CDR2 YYNGEE. The CDR3 has 14 amino acids. V lost 1 base and J lost 5, with 9 bases in between. The chain's CDR3 is CASSVKLYTGELFF. The CDR3, as DNA: TGTGCCAGCAGCGTAAAATTGTATACCGGGGAGCTGTTTTTT. Using reference TRBV9 and TRBJ2-2 for the parts outside the CDR3, the full variable domain is DSGVTQTPKHLITATGQRVTLRCSPRSGDLSVYWYQQSLDQGLQFLIQYYNGEERAKGNILERFSAQQFPDLHSELNLSSLELGDSALYFCASSVKLYTGELFFGEGSRLTVL.

The genes are TRBV6-2 or TRBV6-3 and TRBJ2-7, with 10 nucleotides matching TRBD2. There are 16 residues in the CDR3. Trimming at V came to 2 bases and at J to 7 bases, leaving 11 bases not matched to a gene. Germline CDR1 and CDR2: MNHEY and SVGEGT. The CDR3 spells CASSYTPSGRAGEQYF. CDR3 DNA sequence: TGTGCCAGCAGTTACACACCAAGCGGGAGGGCCGGAGAGCAGTACTTC.

The chain links TRBV6-2 or TRBV6-3 to TRBJ2-7, with 9 bases aligning to TRBD2. The J segment lost 0 bases and the V segment lost 4 bases, leaving 7 bases of the junction unmatched. This CDR3 region has 16 residues. Germline assignment: CDR1 MNHEY and CDR2 SVGEGT. The CDR3 reads CASSSPGLANSYEQYF. The CDR3 coding sequence is TGTGCCAGCAGTTCGCCGGGACTAGCAAACTCCTACGAGCAGTACTTC.